The present TCR beta chain was sequenced within a study of blood T cell repertoires in COVID-19. The CDR3 runs 14 residues. CDR1 and CDR2 (germline): ENHRY, SYGVKD. V lost 4 bases, J lost 9 bases, and 16 bases lay in between. Data came from immunoSEQ multiplex PCR; TCRdb stores just in-frame clones and leaves some out. This table holds some 180,000 clones, roughly 85% found once. This clone was found once. The sequencing input was PBMCs or T cells enriched from blood (not recorded which). This receptor was obtained from a woman between 65 and 79 years old in a cohort exposed to, infected with or recovered from COVID-19 (not recorded which). The J gene is TRBJ2-1, the V gene TRBV10-3; D is unresolved. Here the CDR3 reads CAISGFGQGGEQFF. In DNA, the CDR3 is TGTGCCATCAGTGGATTTGGGCAAGGTGGTGAGCAGTTCTTC.